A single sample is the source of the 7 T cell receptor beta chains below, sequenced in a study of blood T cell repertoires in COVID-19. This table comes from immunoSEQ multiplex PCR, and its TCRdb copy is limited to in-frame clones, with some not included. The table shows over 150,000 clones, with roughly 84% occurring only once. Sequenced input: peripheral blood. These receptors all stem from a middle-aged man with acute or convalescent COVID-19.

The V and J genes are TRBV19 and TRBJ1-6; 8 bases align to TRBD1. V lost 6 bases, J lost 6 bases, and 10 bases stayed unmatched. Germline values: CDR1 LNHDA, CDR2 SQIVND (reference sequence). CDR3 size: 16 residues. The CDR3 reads CASRYRDRGLNSPLHF. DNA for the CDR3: TGTGCCAGTAGATATCGCGACAGGGGACTTAATTCACCCCTCCACTTT. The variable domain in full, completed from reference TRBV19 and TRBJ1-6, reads DGGITQSPKYLFRKEGQNVTLSCEQNLNHDAMYWYRQDPGQGLRLIYYSQIVNDFQKGDIAEGYSVSREKKESFPLTVTSAQKNPTAFYLCASRYRDRGLNSPLHFGNGTRLTVT.

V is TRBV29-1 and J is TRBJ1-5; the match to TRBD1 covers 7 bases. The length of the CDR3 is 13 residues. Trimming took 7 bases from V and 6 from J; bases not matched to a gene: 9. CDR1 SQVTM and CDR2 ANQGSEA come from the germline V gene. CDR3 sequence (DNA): TGCAGCGCCCAGACAGGGAACGGTCAGCCCCAGCATTTT. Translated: CSAQTGNGQPQHF.

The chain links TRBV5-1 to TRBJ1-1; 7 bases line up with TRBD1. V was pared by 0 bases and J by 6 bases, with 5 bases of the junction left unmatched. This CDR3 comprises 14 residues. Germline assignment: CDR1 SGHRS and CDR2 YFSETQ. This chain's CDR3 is CASSLGRGPAEAFF. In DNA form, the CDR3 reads TGCGCCAGCAGCTTGGGTAGGGGGCCTGCTGAAGCTTTCTTT. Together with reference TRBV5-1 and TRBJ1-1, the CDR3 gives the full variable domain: KAGVTQTPRYLIKTRGQQVTLSCSPISGHRSVSWYQQTPGQGLQFLFEYFSETQRNKGNFPGRFSGRQFSNSRSEMNVSTLELGDSALYLCASSLGRGPAEAFFGQGTRLTVV.

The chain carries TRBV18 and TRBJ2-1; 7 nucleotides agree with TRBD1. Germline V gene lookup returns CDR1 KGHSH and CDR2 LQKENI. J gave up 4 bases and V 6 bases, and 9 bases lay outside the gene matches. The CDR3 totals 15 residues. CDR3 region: CASSSGQIIYNEQFF. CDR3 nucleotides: TGTGCCAGCTCGTCGGGACAGATTATATACAATGAGCAGTTCTTC.

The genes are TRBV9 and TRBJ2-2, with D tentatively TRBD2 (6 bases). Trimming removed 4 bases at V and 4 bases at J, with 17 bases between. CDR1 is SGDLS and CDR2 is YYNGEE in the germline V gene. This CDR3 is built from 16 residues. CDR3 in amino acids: CASSPLGGTGTGELFF. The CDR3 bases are TGTGCCAGCAGCCCCCTCGGGGGTACAGGCACCGGGGAGCTGTTTTTT.

The CDR3 nucleotides read TGTGCCAGCAGCACATATAACAGGGGAGGAGAGGAAAAACTGTTTTTT. It codes for CASSTYNRGGEEKLFF. The gene calls are TRBV5-4 and TRBJ1-4, with 7 bases that match TRBD1. The CDR3 length is 16 residues. The V segment lost 4 bases and the J segment 8 bases; nucleotides outside the gene matches: 14. Germline CDR1 and CDR2: SGHNT and YYREEE (reference sequence).

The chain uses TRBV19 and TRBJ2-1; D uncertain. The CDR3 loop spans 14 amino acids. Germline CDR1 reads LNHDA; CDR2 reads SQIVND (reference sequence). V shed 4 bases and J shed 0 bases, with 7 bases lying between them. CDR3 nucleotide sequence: TGTGCCAGTAGTACGGGTAGCTCCTACAATGAGCAGTTCTTC. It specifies CASSTGSSYNEQFF.